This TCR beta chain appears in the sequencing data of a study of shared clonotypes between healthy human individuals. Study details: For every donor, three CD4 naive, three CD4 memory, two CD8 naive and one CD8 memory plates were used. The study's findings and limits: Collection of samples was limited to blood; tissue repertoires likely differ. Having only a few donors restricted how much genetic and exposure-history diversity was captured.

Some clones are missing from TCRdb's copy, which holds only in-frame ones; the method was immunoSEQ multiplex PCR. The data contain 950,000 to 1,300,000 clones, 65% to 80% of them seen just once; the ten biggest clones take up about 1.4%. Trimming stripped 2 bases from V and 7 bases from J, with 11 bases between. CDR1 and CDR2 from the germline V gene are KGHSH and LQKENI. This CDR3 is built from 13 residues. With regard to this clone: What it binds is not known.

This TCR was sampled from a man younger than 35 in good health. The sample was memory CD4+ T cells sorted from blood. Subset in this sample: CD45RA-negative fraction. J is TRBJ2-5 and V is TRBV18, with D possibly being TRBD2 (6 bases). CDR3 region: CASSPVTEGTQYF. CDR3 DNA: TGTGCCAGCTCACCAGTTACGGAGGGGACCCAGTACTTC.